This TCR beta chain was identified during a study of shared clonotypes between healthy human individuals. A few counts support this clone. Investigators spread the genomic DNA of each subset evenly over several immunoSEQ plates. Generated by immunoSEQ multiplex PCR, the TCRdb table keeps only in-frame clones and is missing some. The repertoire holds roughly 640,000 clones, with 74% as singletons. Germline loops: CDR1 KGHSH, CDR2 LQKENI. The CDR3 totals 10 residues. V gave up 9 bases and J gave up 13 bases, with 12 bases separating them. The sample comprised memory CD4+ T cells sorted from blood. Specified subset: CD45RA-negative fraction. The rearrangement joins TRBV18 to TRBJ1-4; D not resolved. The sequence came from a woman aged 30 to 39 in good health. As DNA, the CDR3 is TGTGCCAGACCACGGTGGGGACTGTTTTTT. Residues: CARPRWGLFF.